This T cell receptor (beta chain) was recovered during a study of T cells in Graves' hyperthyroidism and ophthalmopathy (dated by TCRdb to about 2019). Background on the whole study: Peripheral blood was collected at initial diagnosis, before any treatment. An independent validation cohort of 18 to 20 hyperthyroidism patients and 17 patients who later progressed to ophthalmopathy tested prospective prediction of ophthalmopathy. For training and testing, the 100 or so patients in the discovery cohort were randomly divided in a 7:3 ratio. In addition, the study compared T-cell repertoires in thyroid tissue and in blood from roughly 6 Graves' hyperthyroidism patients. After blood sampling, hyperthyroidism patients were treated with methimazole at a starting dose of 30 mg daily, and ophthalmopathy patients were treated with high-dose intravenous methylprednisolone. TCR Vbeta CDR3 sequencing of 130 to 150 peripheral blood samples (over 40 ophthalmopathy, over 70 hyperthyroidism and approximately 17 progressor patients) is reported in the paper. To identify TCR V-J signatures that set the groups apart, the researchers used a discovery cohort of 100 patients, made up of some 41 with Graves' ophthalmopathy and 57 with stable Graves' hyperthyroidism. Here is what the overall study found, with its caveats: Sample size was not statistically predetermined, and blinding of investigators to group allocation was not performed. A 13 V-J signature model separated ophthalmopathy from stable hyperthyroidism, with around 91% sensitivity and around 84% specificity in cross-validation and 80%/75% in testing. Most expanded thyroid clonotypes (frequency above 0.001) were also detected in blood, a finding suggesting that blood repertoires may reflect thyroid immune responses. In validation, the model predicted progression to ophthalmopathy with over 60% sensitivity and 72.22% specificity, a median of about 6.7 months before onset.

Trimming at the junction amounts to 4 bases on V and 7 bases on J, and the germline ends lie 17 bases apart. From cysteine to phenylalanine, the CDR3 is 14 amino acids long. The only DNA kept is the CDR3, 42 bases in frame from the first base. CDR1 SGDLS and CDR2 YYNGEE were looked up in the germline V gene. The hyperthyroidism patients were between 18 and 65 years old and newly diagnosed, with a disease duration of less than 2 months. The study excluded patients with uncontrolled infections, other autoimmune diseases, pregnancy or lactation. Diagnoses were established on the basis of clinical symptoms, serum thyroxine and TRAb, thyroid ultrasound, and orbital computed tomography. Blood from progressor patients was collected at the time of first diagnosis with hyperthyroidism, before any ophthalmopathy symptoms had appeared. Ficoll-Paque density gradient centrifugation was used to isolate PBMCs from around 10 ml of fresh peripheral blood. Patients classed as progressors first received a Graves' hyperthyroidism diagnosis and then went on to develop ophthalmopathy during follow-up. Total RNA was extracted using Trizol reagent, and RNA quality was assessed on an Agilent 2100 Bioanalyzer.

The TCR beta CDR3 regions were amplified from the RNA transcripts. A first-round RT-PCR of the TCR CDR3 used the HTBI primer set with the Qiagen OneStep RT-PCR kit. The libraries were constructed in a second round of multiplex PCR and then size-selected and purified. Paired-end sequencing of the libraries was performed with 100 bp reads on an Illumina HiSeq2000. On the study's bioinformatics: SOAPnuke was used to process the raw data, removing reads that contained adapters or uncalled bases, had a mean Phred below 15, or lacked an exact match to the constant primer or identifier. COPE v1.2.5 was used to merge the high-quality paired reads, and each unique nucleotide sequence was defined as a clonotype. MiTCR v1.1 was used to align clonotypes to the IMGT TRBV, TRBD and TRBJ reference segments. The analysis was restricted to V-J combinations with a frequency above 0.0001, which together covered 99.2% of the repertoires. A TCS score was defined as the ratio between F50 (clonal expansion) and ExV (chaos), using BLOSUM62-based TCRdist between CDR3 peptides within each V-J. Welch's t-statistics and random forest reduced 500 to 650 V-J features to 10 to 15, which were used in a naive Bayes classifier (R e1071). Clones were called with MiXCR by TCRdb after fastp trimmed the public reads at Q25, and only in-frame beta chains were retained. Rows are combined by CDR3 protein, so each entry shows the most common genes and DNA. TCRdb assigned the V and J calls; the authors' analysis was not used. For this sample there are fewer than 650,000 distinct CDR3 sequences; 11% to 15% appear just once. The biggest ten clones account for more than 4.5% of the sample.

This clonotype came up a few times. There is no known antigen for this receptor. No much larger clone is present one base from it, and per-base qualities are unavailable. The V gene is TRBV9 and the J gene is TRBJ1-2, and perhaps TRBD1 as D gene, on 5 matching bases. This receptor was taken from a woman aged 25 to 39 with Graves' hyperthyroidism that later progressed to Graves' ophthalmopathy. Source material: blood. The bases are TGTGCCAGCAGCCCCGGGGGGATTGCTGCTGGCTACACCTTC. Translation gives CASSPGGIAAGYTF.